Here is one TCR beta chain with its context. Its target is not known. Sequencing was performed with immunoSEQ multiplex PCR; in TCRdb, only in-frame clones are kept and a portion is missing. The sample includes about 150,000 clones, about nine tenths of them seen just once. The sample comes from a study of T cell responses to AZD1222 COVID-19 vaccine. The V segment lost 2 bases and the J segment 7 bases; nucleotides outside the gene matches: 2. Germline V CDR1 and CDR2: SNHLY, FYNNEI. This CDR3 has 12 amino acids. General study findings and limits: The study sampled repertoires only after the peak T cell response.

The rearrangement uses TRBV2 and TRBJ2-7; TRBD2 aligns across 7 bases. Here the sequenced sample was peripheral blood, taken on day 0 of AZD1222 vaccination. The origin of this receptor is an adult in good health. The CDR3 here is CASSESGKEQYF. The CDR3 coding sequence is TGTGCCAGCAGTGAAAGCGGGAAAGAGCAGTACTTC.